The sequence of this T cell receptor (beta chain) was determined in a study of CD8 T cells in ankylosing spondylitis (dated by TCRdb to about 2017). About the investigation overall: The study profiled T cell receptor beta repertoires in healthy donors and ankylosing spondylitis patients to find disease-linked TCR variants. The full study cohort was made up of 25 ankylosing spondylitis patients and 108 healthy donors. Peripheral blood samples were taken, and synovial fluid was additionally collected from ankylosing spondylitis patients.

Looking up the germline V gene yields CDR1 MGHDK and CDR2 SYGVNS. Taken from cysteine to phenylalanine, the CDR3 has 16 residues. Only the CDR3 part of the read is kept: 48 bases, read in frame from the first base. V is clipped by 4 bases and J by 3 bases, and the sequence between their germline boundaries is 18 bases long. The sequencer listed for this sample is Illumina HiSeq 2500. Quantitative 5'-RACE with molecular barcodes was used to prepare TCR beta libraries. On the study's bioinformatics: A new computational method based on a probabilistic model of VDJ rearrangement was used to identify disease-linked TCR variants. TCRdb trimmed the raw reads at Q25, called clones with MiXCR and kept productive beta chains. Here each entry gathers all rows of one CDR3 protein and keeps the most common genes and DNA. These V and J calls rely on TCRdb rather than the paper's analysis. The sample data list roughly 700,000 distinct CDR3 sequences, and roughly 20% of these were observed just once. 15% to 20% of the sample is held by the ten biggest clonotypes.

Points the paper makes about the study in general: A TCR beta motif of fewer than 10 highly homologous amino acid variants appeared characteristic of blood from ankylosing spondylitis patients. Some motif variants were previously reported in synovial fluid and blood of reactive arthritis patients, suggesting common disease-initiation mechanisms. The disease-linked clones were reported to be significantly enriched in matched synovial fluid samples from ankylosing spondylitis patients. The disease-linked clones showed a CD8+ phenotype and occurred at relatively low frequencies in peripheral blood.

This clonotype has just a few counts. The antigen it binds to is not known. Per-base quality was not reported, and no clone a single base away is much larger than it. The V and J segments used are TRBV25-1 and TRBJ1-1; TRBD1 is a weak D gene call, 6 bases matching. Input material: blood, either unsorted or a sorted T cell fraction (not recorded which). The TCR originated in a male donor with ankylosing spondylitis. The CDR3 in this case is CASSVTGWGWDTEAFF. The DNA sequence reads TGTGCCAGCAGTGTCACAGGGTGGGGTTGGGACACTGAAGCTTTCTTT.